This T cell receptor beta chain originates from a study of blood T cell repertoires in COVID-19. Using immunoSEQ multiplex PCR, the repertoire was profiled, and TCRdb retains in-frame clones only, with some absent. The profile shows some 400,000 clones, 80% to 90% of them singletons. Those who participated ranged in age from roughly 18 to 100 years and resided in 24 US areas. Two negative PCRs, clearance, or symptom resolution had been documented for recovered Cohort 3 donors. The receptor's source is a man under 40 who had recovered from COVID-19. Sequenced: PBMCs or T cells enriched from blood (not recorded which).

CDR3 coding DNA: TGTGCCAGCAGCGAACTAGCGGGAGGCTACAATGAGCAGTTCTTC. Translation: CASSELAGGYNEQFF. The chain has TRBV5-5 and TRBJ2-1, with 12 bases that match TRBD2. The CDR3 is 15 residues long. V shed 4 bases, J shed 3 bases, and the junction held 2 bases outside the gene matches. Germline V gene lookup returns CDR1 SGHKS and CDR2 YYEKEE (reference sequence).